Shown below are 5 T cell receptor beta chains from a single sample sequenced in a study of naive and memory T cell subsets. Sample treatment: skin biopsy from PPD injection site in Mantoux-positive individual. Cells were not sorted; total RNA input targeted roughly 1 to 1,100 ng. Alpha and beta constant region primers primed reverse transcription for blood and skin samples. TCRdb re-called the UMI-ligation and nested PCR reads through MiXCR, storing one row per CDR3 protein. The sample holds 15,000 to 20,000 distinct CDR3 sequences, roughly 9.8% seen once. Material: skin, obtained from a tuberculin skin test site. The receptors shown here come from an adult in good health.

This clonotype was picked up a small number of times. The rearrangement uses TRBV20-1 and TRBJ2-3; D remains ambiguous. Germline V lookup: CDR1 DFQATT, CDR2 SNEGSKA (reference sequence). The CDR3 is 12 amino acids. The V end lost 3 bases, the J end lost 3 bases, and 7 bases lay between the germline ends. The CDR3 nucleotides are TGCAGTGCTAGCTTTCTGACAGATACGCAGTATTTT. It yields the protein CSASFLTDTQYF.

This clonotype was found many times. The chain recombines TRBV18 with TRBJ2-3; 8 bases fit TRBD1. The germline V gene encodes CDR1 KGHSH and CDR2 LQKENI. V was pared by 5 bases and J by 0 bases, with 4 bases of the junction left unmatched. The CDR3 totals 15 residues. CDR3 DNA sequence: TGTGCCAGCTCAAGGGACAGGACTAGCACAGATACGCAGTATTTT. Translated: CASSRDRTSTDTQYF.

This chain uses TRBV10-3 with TRBJ1-2; 7 bases fit TRBD1. The V and J ends lost 3 bases and 13 bases, in that order; junction bases with no gene match: 5. Germline CDR1 reads ENHRY; CDR2 reads SYGVKD. This CDR3 region has 11 residues. CDR3 amino acids: CAISEDRVSTF. As DNA, the CDR3 is TGTGCCATCAGTGAAGACAGGGTATCCACCTTC.

This clonotype was found a few times. The chain links TRBV18 to TRBJ2-7, with a possible D match to TRBD1 (6 bases). Looked up from germline, CDR1 is KGHSH and CDR2 is LQKENI. This CDR3 contains 13 residues. The germline V and J ends were trimmed by 4 bases and 3 bases, with 10 bases remaining between them. The CDR3 protein is CASSLGGHYEQYF. In nucleotides, the CDR3 is TGTGCCAGCTCACTAGGGGGTCACTACGAGCAGTACTTC.

By share of the sample, this clonotype is medium-sized. The rearrangement links TRBV12-3 or TRBV12-4 to TRBJ2-1; D not certain. V was pared by 5 bases and J by 0 bases, with 5 bases between. The CDR3 extends over 13 amino acids. Here the CDR3 reads CASSDGSYNEQFF. In DNA form, the CDR3 reads TGTGCCAGCAGTGATGGCTCCTACAATGAGCAGTTCTTC.